The clone carrying this TCR beta chain has just one count. The antigen remains unidentified. This record belongs to a study of shared clonotypes between healthy human individuals. Findings and limits, study-wide: Lower generation probabilities were found for non-shared clonotypes than for those shared by all four donors.

V lost 0 bases to trimming and J lost 8 bases, with 15 bases between them. The CDR3 consists of 15 residues. CDR1 is SGDLS, CDR2 YYNGEE, per germline. Assay used: immunoSEQ multiplex PCR; TCRdb lists only in-frame clones, some missing. The sample includes approximately 2,300,000 clones, about nine tenths seen only once; the top ten take approximately 0.41%. A CD45RA+ naive subset and a CD45RA-negative memory subset were split from CD4+ cells. The TCR originated in a man younger than 30 in good health. Some clones in this sample may be carry-over from other donors' samples. The chain combines TRBV9 with TRBJ2-1; either TRBD1 or TRBD2 may supply D (6 bases each). The specimen was naive CD4+ T cells from PBMCs. Regarding subset: CD45RA+ positively selected. The CDR3: CASSVVSGAVDEQFF. For the CDR3, the DNA is TGTGCCAGCAGCGTAGTTTCGGGGGCCGTCGATGAGCAGTTCTTC.